The 6 T cell receptor beta chains below all came from one sample that was sequenced in a study of OX40 agonist ivuxolimab in advanced cancers. Method: immunoSEQ multiplex PCR; TCRdb's copy keeps in-frame clones and lacks some. This table holds approximately 82,000 clones, 75% to 90% found once. The material sequenced was CD4+ or CD8+ T cells sorted from blood, taken in a trial of the OX40 agonist ivuxolimab. Source of these receptors: an adult with an advanced solid tumor such as melanoma, head and neck, liver or kidney cancer.

This sequence joins TRBV11-2 and TRBJ1-6; TRBD1 agrees at 7 bases. This CDR3 region has 13 residues. Germline CDR1 is SGHAT and CDR2 is FQNNGV. Trimming cost V 4 bases and J 9 bases; bases outside gene matches: 3. CDR3 region: CASSSRDSSPLHF. As DNA, the CDR3 is TGTGCCAGCAGCTCAAGGGACAGTTCACCCCTCCACTTT.

The chain joins TRBV4-2 to TRBJ1-4; 9 bases align to TRBD1. The CDR3 consists of 18 residues. Germline values: CDR1 LGHNA, CDR2 YNFKEQ. Unmatched junction bases numbered 9, after V lost 4 bases and J lost 0 bases. In DNA, the CDR3 is TGTGCCAGCAGCCCAAACCGGGACAGGGCTGCAACTAATGAAAAACTGTTTTTT. Translated, it gives CASSPNRDRAATNEKLFF.

This clone appeared a few times. J is TRBJ2-7 and V is TRBV16, with D unresolved. This CDR3 region has 14 residues. Trimming removed 4 bases from V and 0 bases from J, with 10 bases in between. Germline-derived CDR1 and CDR2 are KGHSY and FQNENV. This CDR3 is CASSRGPSSYEQYF. CDR3 DNA: TGTGCCAGCAGCCGTGGCCCGAGCTCCTACGAGCAGTACTTC.

The chain recombines TRBV2 with TRBJ2-5; D possibly uses TRBD1 or TRBD2 (6 bases each). V lost 4 bases and J lost 12, with 18 bases in between. The length of the CDR3 is 13 residues. Germline V gene data show CDR1 as SNHLY and CDR2 as FYNNEI. CDR3 region: CASSVGGHSLEYF. The CDR3 nucleotides read TGTGCCAGCAGTGTGGGGGGACACTCGTTGGAGTACTTC.

The J gene is TRBJ1-2, the V gene TRBV10-3, with TRBD1 matching over 8 bases. CDR1 and CDR2 (germline): ENHRY, SYGVKD. This CDR3 has 15 amino acids. The V and J ends lost 6 bases and 4 bases, in that order; junction bases with no gene match: 10. The CDR3 here is CAIRETGVGTYGYTF. Written as DNA, the CDR3 is TGTGCCATCAGGGAGACAGGGGTAGGAACCTATGGCTACACCTTC.

This chain connects TRBV6-5 to TRBJ2-1; D is possibly TRBD1 (5 bases). Trimming pared 0 bases from V and 15 bases from J, leaving 15 bases between. CDR1 and CDR2 from the germline V gene are MNHEY and SVGAGI. This CDR3 spans 13 amino acids. This chain's CDR3 is CASSYSSQGALFF. The CDR3 coding sequence is TGTGCCAGCAGTTACTCGTCCCAGGGCGCTCTGTTCTTC.